Below are 32 T cell receptor beta chains sequenced from a single sample in a study of T cell repertoires in cytomegalovirus infection. MiXCR, run by TCRdb on the reads, gives a single entry per CDR3 protein. The sample consists of fewer than 550,000 distinct CDR3 sequences, 16% of them appearing once. The sample comprised CD8+ T cells from PBMCs. These TCRs come from a human donor in good health (CMV status not recorded). Some clones in this sample may be carry-over from other donors' samples.

Points on this clonotype: Here the CDR3 omits its conserved ending phenylalanine or tryptophan, so a read error is the likely source. No DNA is shown, since the ends of the CDR3 on it are uncertain; the CDR3 is the one TCRdb lists. This chain joins TRBV29-1 and TRBJ1-2. Germline assignment: CDR1 SQVTM and CDR2 ANQGSEA. The CDR3 spans 14 residues, counting both ends. CDR3 sequence: CSVEDLKQVYGYAV.

The chain uses TRBV7-9 and TRBJ1-1; no definite D call. Germline-derived CDR1 and CDR2 are SEHNR and FQNEAQ (reference sequence). V was clipped by 6 bases and J by 5 bases, with 10 bases between them. The CDR3 has 12 residues. Written as DNA, the CDR3 is TGTGCCAGCAGTCACGCGAGAACTGAAGCTTTCTTT. Translated: CASSHARTEAFF.

This chain uses TRBV5-4 with TRBJ1-1; D ambiguous. Trimming took 0 bases from V and 8 from J, leaving 11 bases between them. This CDR3 contains 13 residues. Germline V lookup: CDR1 SGHNT, CDR2 YYREEE (reference sequence). The CDR3, as DNA: TGTGCCAGCAGCTTGGGCACAGTCTCCGAAGCTTTCTTT. Translated: CASSLGTVSEAFF. The full variable domain, rest sourced from reference TRBV5-4 and TRBJ1-1, is ETGVTQSPTHLIKTRGQQVTLRCSSQSGHNTVSWYQQALGQGPQFIFQYYREEENGRGNFPPRFSGLQFPNYSSELNVNALELDDSALYLCASSLGTVSEAFFGQGTRLTVV.

Worth noting for this clonotype: A much larger clone differs from this one at a single base, so this may be a read error. J is TRBJ2-1 and V is TRBV19; D uncertain. Germline CDR1 and CDR2: LNHDA and SQIVND (reference sequence). The CDR3 loop spans 11 amino acids. CDR3 loop: CASSYSYEQVF. DNA for the CDR3: TGTGCCAGTAGTTACTCGTATGAGCAGGTCTTC.

This clonotype has at least ten counts. The rearrangement links TRBV28 to TRBJ1-6; a weak D match, TRBD1 (6 bases). Germline CDR1 reads MDHEN; CDR2 reads SYDVKM. The ends were cut back, 6 bases at V and 9 bases at J, with 9 bases in the middle. The CDR3 has 12 residues. CDR3 residues: CASSPQGSPLHF. The CDR3 nucleotides read TGTGCCAGCAGCCCACAGGGTTCACCCCTCCACTTT.

This clonotype was picked up one time. The chain uses TRBV4-1 and TRBJ1-2; D is uncertain. CDR3 size: 15 residues. Germline CDR1 and CDR2: MGHRA and YSYEKL. Trimming removed 0 bases at V and 3 bases at J, with 11 bases between. CDR3 nucleotides: TGCGCCAGCAGCCAAGATCTAGGGCGATACTATGGCTACACCTTC. It specifies CASSQDLGRYYGYTF.

Regarding this clonotype: A read error may be the cause here, since a much bigger clone is one base away. The rearrangement uses TRBV5-5 and TRBJ1-4; D call uncertain. The CDR3 has 18 residues. Germline V gene sequence: CDR1 SGHKS, CDR2 YYEKEE (reference sequence). In DNA, the CDR3 is TGTGCCTGCAGCTCCCTCTGGCCGACGGACCGAATGGGCGAAAAACTGTTTTTT. Its protein product is CACSSLWPTDRMGEKLFF.

CDR3 DNA sequence: TGTGCCAGCAGTTACACGCCCGGGACAGCGATATTCTCGATGCTCCACTTT. It is translated as CASSYTPGTAIFSMLHF. This chain links TRBV6-2 or TRBV6-3 with TRBJ1-6; 7 bases fit TRBD1. Germline V gives CDR1 MNHEY, CDR2 SVGEGT. The CDR3 is 17 residues long. Trimming cost V 2 bases and J 16 bases; bases outside gene matches: 20.

The J gene is TRBJ1-2, the V gene TRBV29-1; D is undetermined. V gave up 6 bases and J gave up 5 bases, with 10 bases separating them. The CDR3 length is 11 residues. CDR1 SQVTM and CDR2 ANQGSEA come from the germline V gene. The CDR3 DNA sequence: TGCAGCGTCGAGGGAGGGTATGGCTACACCTTC. Its protein is CSVEGGYGYTF.

This clonotype was recorded at least ten times. The chain employs TRBV4-1 and TRBJ2-2; a weak D match, TRBD1 (5 bases). CDR1 is MGHRA and CDR2 is YSYEKL in the germline V gene. CDR3 length equals 18 residues. V lost 0 bases to trimming and J lost 5 bases, with 19 bases between them. CDR3 nucleotides: TGCGCCAGCAGCCAAGAGGGGATCCGACAGATAGGAACCGGGGAGCTGTTTTTT. Its protein product is CASSQEGIRQIGTGELFF.

The chain employs TRBV18 and TRBJ2-7; possibly TRBD1 for D (6 bases). Trimming removed 3 bases from V and 3 bases from J, with 12 bases in between. Germline CDR1 KGHSH, CDR2 LQKENI. The CDR3 is 14 residues long. CDR3 protein: CASSPPGAGYEQYF. The CDR3 coding sequence is TGTGCCAGCTCACCCCCAGGGGCTGGCTACGAGCAGTACTTC.

This clonotype was counted ten times or more. V and J are TRBV7-9 and TRBJ2-1; 7 bases align to TRBD1. Unmatched junction bases numbered 12, after V lost 4 bases and J lost 0 bases. This CDR3 is 18 amino acids long. CDR1 is SEHNR and CDR2 is FQNEAQ in the germline V gene (reference sequence). CDR3 region: CASSSPLGDSLSYNEQFF. CDR3 DNA: TGTGCCAGCAGCTCCCCTTTGGGGGACAGTCTCTCCTACAATGAGCAGTTCTTC.

This clonotype was counted ten times or more. The chain carries TRBV7-3 and TRBJ2-5; the D gene is possibly TRBD1 (5 bases). The germline V gene encodes CDR1 SGHTA and CDR2 FQGTGA. This CDR3 has 15 amino acids. The ends were cut back, 5 bases at V and 5 bases at J, with 18 bases in the middle. Here the CDR3 DNA reads TGTGCCAGCAGCCCTACAGGAACCTTGAGGGAGACCCAGTACTTC. Translating it yields CASSPTGTLRETQYF.

This sequence joins TRBV5-6 and TRBJ2-7, with 7 positions matching TRBD2. This CDR3 has 14 residues. V was pared by 4 bases and J by 3 bases, with 7 bases of the junction left unmatched. Germline V gene lookup returns CDR1 SGHDT and CDR2 YYEEEE. The CDR3 bases are TGTGCCAGCAGCCCCGGGACTAATAACTACGAGCAGTACTTC. It codes for CASSPGTNNYEQYF.

This clonotype was counted a few times. The chain uses TRBV25-1 and TRBJ2-5, with TRBD2 matching 9 bases. Germline V CDR1 and CDR2: MGHDK, SYGVNS. Trimming removed 4 bases from V and 4 bases from J; junction bases left unmatched: 4. The CDR3 loop spans 14 amino acids. The CDR3 is CASSARGGGETQYF. CDR3 DNA sequence: TGTGCCAGCAGTGCTCGCGGGGGGGGAGAGACCCAGTACTTC.

The rearrangement links TRBV19 to TRBJ1-2; 10 bases match TRBD1. The CDR3 totals 14 residues. With 6 bases clipped from V and 8 bases from J, the junction kept 9 bases outside the gene matches. The V gene's germline CDR1 is LNHDA and CDR2 SQIVND (reference sequence). The CDR3 region is CASSLTGGLEGYTF. The CDR3 nucleotides read TGTGCCAGTAGCCTGACAGGGGGCCTGGAAGGCTACACCTTC.

This clonotype was counted many times. The V and J genes are TRBV19 and TRBJ1-1, with D tentatively TRBD1 (5 bases). This CDR3 is built from 12 residues. V dropped 7 bases and J dropped 3 bases, with 9 bases sitting between them. Germline lookup yields CDR1 LNHDA and CDR2 SQIVND (reference sequence). For the CDR3, the DNA is TGTGCCAGTACCCCGGGACACACTGAAGCTTTCTTT. Protein sequence: CASTPGHTEAFF.

Only a few counts were recorded for this clonotype. The CDR3 protein is CASSHHRGNTEAFF. The CDR3 nucleotides are TGCGCCAGCAGCCACCACAGGGGGAATACTGAAGCTTTCTTT. This chain connects TRBV4-1 to TRBJ1-1; 8 bases map to TRBD1. CDR1 is MGHRA and CDR2 is YSYEKL in the germline V gene. This CDR3 is built from 14 residues. V was pared by 3 bases and J by 5 bases, with 5 bases of the junction left unmatched.

In its sample, this clonotype was seen a few times. The chain links TRBV2 to TRBJ1-4; no clear D. V was shortened by 0 bases and J by 7 bases, with 15 bases between the two germline ends. CDR1 and CDR2 from the germline V gene are SNHLY and FYNNEI. The CDR3 has 16 amino acids. The CDR3 protein is CASSEAGRALAEKLFF. The CDR3 nucleotides read TGTGCCAGCAGTGAAGCTGGACGGGCCCTAGCTGAAAAACTGTTTTTT.

This clonotype appeared a few times. This rearrangement joins TRBV19 to TRBJ2-1; 9 nucleotides agree with TRBD2. The CDR3 is 15 residues long. CDR1 and CDR2 from the germline V gene are LNHDA and SQIVND (reference sequence). V shed 3 bases and J 8 bases; nucleotides not matched to a gene: 8. The CDR3 reads CASSMTGLALYEQFF. The CDR3 bases are TGTGCCAGTAGTATGACGGGACTAGCCCTATATGAGCAGTTCTTC.

This clonotype came up many times. The CDR3 coding sequence is TGTGCCAGCAGCGTTGAAAGGCGCCCGGTCTATAATTCACCCCTCCACTTT. It specifies CASSVERRPVYNSPLHF. V and J are TRBV7-2 and TRBJ1-6; D gene uncertain. CDR1 and CDR2 from the germline V gene are SGHTA and FQGNSA. CDR3 length: 17 residues. V lost 5 bases and J 3 bases, leaving 17 bases between the germline ends.

This clonotype was recorded a few times. The chain employs TRBV28 and TRBJ1-3, with no clear D. This CDR3 spans 15 amino acids. Trimming removed 3 bases from V and 1 base from J, with 10 bases in between. Germline V gene sequence: CDR1 MDHEN, CDR2 SYDVKM. For the CDR3, the DNA is TGTGCCAGCAGTTTGCCAGGTGGTTCTGGAAACACCATATATTTT. Amino acid sequence: CASSLPGGSGNTIYF. The variable domain in full, with the rest retrieved from reference TRBV28 and TRBJ1-3, is DVKVTQSSRYLVKRTGEKVFLECVQDMDHENMFWYRQDPGLGLRLIYFSYDVKMKEKGDIPEGYSVSREKKERFSLILESASTNQTSMYLCASSLPGGSGNTIYFGEGSWLTVV.

Turning to this clonotype: One base away lies a much larger clone, so this may be a sequencing read error. The chain is built from TRBV7-3 and TRBJ2-5; no definite D call. The germline V gene encodes CDR1 SGHTA and CDR2 FQGTGA. The CDR3 spans 12 residues. CDR3 in DNA: TGTGCCAGCAGCTTAACCCAAGAGCCCCAGTACTTC. Encoded protein: CASSLTQEPQYF.

This clonotype was recorded at least ten times. V and J are TRBV12-3 or TRBV12-4 and TRBJ2-5, with TRBD1 matching 9 bases. This CDR3 contains 16 residues. V gave up 2 bases and J gave up 3 bases; unmatched junction bases: 7. CDR3 nucleotides: TGTGCCAGCAGTTTAAGTTTGGACAGGGGTGAAGAGACCCAGTACTTC. Residues: CASSLSLDRGEETQYF.

This clonotype appeared many times. The chain is built from TRBV7-8 and TRBJ2-7, with D possibly matching TRBD2 (5 bases). Germline V lookup: CDR1 SGHVS, CDR2 FQNEAQ. There are 15 residues in the CDR3. V lost 5 bases and J 5 bases, leaving 19 bases between the germline ends. CDR3 DNA: TGTGCCAGCAGCGACGGACTTCACCCCGACAACGAGCAGTACTTC. Translating it yields CASSDGLHPDNEQYF.

This clonotype was observed a single time. A much larger clone sits a single nucleotide away, making a read error possible. The chain links TRBV7-8 to TRBJ1-1; D ambiguous. Germline CDR1 reads SGHVS; CDR2 reads FQNEAQ. V was pared by 5 bases and J by 0 bases, with 10 bases between. CDR3 size: 14 residues. This chain's CDR3 is CASSQTLMNTEAFF. The DNA of the CDR3 is TGTGCCAGCAGCCAGACATTAATGAACACTGAAGCTTTCTTT.

V usage is TRBV12-3 or TRBV12-4 and J usage is TRBJ1-1; 11 nucleotides agree with TRBD1. This CDR3 has 13 amino acids. Unmatched junction bases numbered 5, after V lost 10 bases and J lost 4 bases. CDR3 coding DNA: TGTGCCACCAGAGGGACAGGGGGCACTGAAGCTTTCTTT. Its translation: CATRGTGGTEAFF.

The chain is built from TRBV9 and TRBJ1-1; D perhaps matches TRBD1 (6 bases). The CDR3 has 15 amino acids. CDR1 and CDR2 from the germline V gene are SGDLS and YYNGEE. V lost 0 bases and J lost 6, with 15 bases in between. The CDR3 spells CASSVDGQLNSEAFF. The DNA for the CDR3 is TGTGCCAGCAGCGTAGATGGACAGTTGAATTCTGAAGCTTTCTTT.

The sample holds many counts of this clonotype. This chain uses TRBV27 with TRBJ1-5; weak D call: TRBD1 (5 bases). Germline CDR1 MNHEY, CDR2 SMNVEV (reference sequence). The CDR3 extends over 15 amino acids. Trimming cost V 2 bases and J 4 bases, with 12 bases left between them. The CDR3 coding sequence is TGTGCCAGCAGTTTAGCCCCGGGGGGAAATCAGCCCCAGCATTTT. Translation: CASSLAPGGNQPQHF.

There are many counts of this clonotype. This chain joins TRBV12-3 or TRBV12-4 and TRBJ2-7, with TRBD2 as a possible D gene (7 bases). The V end lost 6 bases, the J end lost 0 bases, and 15 bases lay between the germline ends. This CDR3 has 15 amino acids. The CDR3 bases are TGTGCCAGCAGAGCGGGACACCTAAGCTCCTACGAGCAGTACTTC. Translation: CASRAGHLSSYEQYF.

This clonotype was seen repeatedly, ten times or more. The chain combines TRBV6-5 with TRBJ1-2, with D unresolved. Per the germline V gene, CDR1 is MNHEY and CDR2 is SVGAGI. The CDR3 loop spans 14 amino acids. Trimming left V 2 bases short and J 8 bases short, with 15 bases between. The CDR3 region is CASSYAPREGGYTF. In DNA form, the CDR3 reads TGTGCCAGCAGTTACGCACCACGGGAGGGAGGCTACACCTTC.

The CDR3: CASSERGTGYGYTF. CDR3 bases: TGTGCCAGCAGTGAAAGGGGGACAGGCTATGGCTACACCTTC. J is TRBJ1-2 and V is TRBV28; TRBD1 aligns across 8 bases. This CDR3 has 14 residues. The germline V gene has CDR1 MDHEN and CDR2 SYDVKM. J lost 4 bases, V lost 5 bases, and 6 bases had no gene match.